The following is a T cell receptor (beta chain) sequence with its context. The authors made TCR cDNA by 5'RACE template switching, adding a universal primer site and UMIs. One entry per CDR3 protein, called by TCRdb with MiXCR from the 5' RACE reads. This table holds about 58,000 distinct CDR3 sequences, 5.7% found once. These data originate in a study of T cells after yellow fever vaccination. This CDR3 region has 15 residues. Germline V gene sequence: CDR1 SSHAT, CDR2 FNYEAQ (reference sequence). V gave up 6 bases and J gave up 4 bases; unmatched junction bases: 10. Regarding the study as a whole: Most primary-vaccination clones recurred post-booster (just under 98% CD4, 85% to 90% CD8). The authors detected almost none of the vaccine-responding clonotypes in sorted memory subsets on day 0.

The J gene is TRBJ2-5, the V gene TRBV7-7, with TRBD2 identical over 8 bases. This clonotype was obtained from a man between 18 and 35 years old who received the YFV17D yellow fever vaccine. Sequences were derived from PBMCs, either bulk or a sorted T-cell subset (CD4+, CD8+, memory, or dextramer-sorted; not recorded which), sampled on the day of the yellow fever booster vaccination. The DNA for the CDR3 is TGTGCCAGCAGTCCTACCGGGGGGGCCTCAGAGACCCAGTACTTC. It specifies CASSPTGGASETQYF.